This passage covers 22 T cell receptor beta chains from one sample sequenced in a study of T cell responses to AZD1222 COVID-19 vaccine. The repertoire was sequenced with immunoSEQ multiplex PCR; TCRdb's copy has only in-frame clones and lacks some. The sample records about 64,000 clones, around 90% being singletons. Material: peripheral blood, obtained 28 days after the second dose of the MenACWY control vaccine. Receptors originate from an adult who received the MenACWY meningococcal vaccine as a control.

The V gene is TRBV10-3, the J gene TRBJ2-1; D not certain. Trimming removed 2 bases at V and 0 bases at J, with 14 bases between. Germline V CDR1 and CDR2: ENHRY, SYGVKD. The CDR3 has 17 residues. CDR3: CAISEGQVMSSYNEQFF. CDR3 in DNA: TGTGCCATCAGTGAGGGGCAGGTCATGAGCTCCTACAATGAGCAGTTCTTC.

The rearrangement joins TRBV5-6 to TRBJ1-2; 7 bases agree with TRBD1. CDR1 is SGHDT and CDR2 is YYEEEE in the germline V gene. This CDR3 comprises 13 residues. Germline trimming cut 5 bases from V and 8 bases from J; bases unmatched to any gene: 9. CDR3 residues: CASSTGTDPGYTF. The DNA for the CDR3 is TGTGCCAGCAGTACCGGGACAGACCCGGGCTACACCTTC. Full variable domain (rest looked up from reference TRBV5-6 and TRBJ1-2): DAGVTQSPTHLIKTRGQQVTLRCSPKSGHDTVSWYQQALGQGPQFIFQYYEEEERQRGNFPDRFSGHQFPNYSSELNVNALLLGDSALYLCASSTGTDPGYTFGSGTRLTVV.

The V call is TRBV29-1, the J call TRBJ2-3; D possibly corresponds to TRBD2 (7 bases). V was clipped by 7 bases and J by 1 base, with 15 bases between them. The CDR3 is made up of 14 amino acids. Germline values: CDR1 SQVTM, CDR2 ANQGSEA. This CDR3 reads CSAGGGGGTDTQYF. The CDR3 DNA follows: TGCAGCGCCGGAGGGGGAGGGGGCACAGATACGCAGTATTTT.

J is TRBJ1-1 and V is TRBV29-1, with no clear D. Looked up from germline, CDR1 is SQVTM and CDR2 is ANQGSEA. The V and J ends lost 7 bases and 3 bases respectively, with 15 bases between them. This CDR3 is built from 13 residues. The CDR3 nucleotides read TGCAGCGCCGGGAGGCAAGATGACACTGAAGCTTTCTTT. This encodes CSAGRQDDTEAFF.

The J gene is TRBJ1-5, the V gene TRBV30; D is unclear. Germline V gene sequence: CDR1 GTSNPN, CDR2 SVGIG (reference sequence). V lost 1 base and J 5 bases, leaving 6 bases between the germline ends. CDR3 length equals 12 residues. This chain's CDR3 is CAWSGAHQPQHF. In nucleotides, the CDR3 is TGTGCCTGGAGTGGGGCCCATCAGCCCCAGCATTTT.

V and J are TRBV27 and TRBJ2-3; D is unclear. CDR1 is MNHEY, CDR2 SMNVEV, per germline (reference sequence). V lost 4 bases and J 0 bases, leaving 14 bases between the germline ends. The CDR3 runs to 16 residues. The chain's CDR3 is CASSSPVQTSTDTQYF. DNA of the CDR3: TGTGCCAGCAGTTCACCCGTACAGACTAGCACAGATACGCAGTATTTT.

The V gene is TRBV5-6, the J gene TRBJ1-2; no definite D call. This CDR3 comprises 14 residues. Germline CDR1 reads SGHDT; CDR2 reads YYEEEE. The V end lost 4 bases, the J end lost 8 bases, and 18 bases lay between the germline ends. Here the CDR3 reads CASSGPEGREGYTF. For the CDR3, the DNA is TGTGCCAGCAGCGGCCCAGAGGGAAGGGAGGGCTACACCTTC.

This clone was observed a handful of times. The chain links TRBV5-1 to TRBJ2-7, with 15 bases matching TRBD2. This CDR3 contains 17 residues. The germline V gene has CDR1 SGHRS and CDR2 YFSETQ. Trimming removed 0 bases from V and 3 bases from J; junction bases left unmatched: 4. In DNA form, the CDR3 reads TGCGCCAGCAGCTTGGCGGGACTAGCGGGAGGCCTCTACGAGCAGTACTTC. This sequence encodes CASSLAGLAGGLYEQYF.

The CDR3 sequence is CASSLTSRYNEQFF. The CDR3 DNA reads as TGCGCCAGCAGCTTGACTAGCAGGTACAATGAGCAGTTCTTC. The chain recombines TRBV5-1 with TRBJ2-1; D may be TRBD2 (6 bases). The germline V gene has CDR1 SGHRS and CDR2 YFSETQ. The ends were cut back, 1 base at V and 4 bases at J, with 9 bases in the middle. This CDR3 has 14 residues.

The chain is built from TRBV4-3 and TRBJ2-3; a weak D match, TRBD2 (5 bases). V lost 0 bases to trimming and J lost 5 bases, with 12 bases between them. CDR1 is LGHNA, CDR2 YSLEER, per germline. The CDR3 consists of 15 residues. The DNA of the CDR3 is TGCGCCAGCAGCCAAGATTCGACGGGATTAGATACGCAGTATTTT. This encodes CASSQDSTGLDTQYF.

The chain uses TRBV9 and TRBJ2-7, with D uncertain. V was shortened by 5 bases and J by 6 bases, with 12 bases between the two germline ends. Germline CDR1 reads SGDLS; CDR2 reads YYNGEE. The CDR3 extends over 12 amino acids. CDR3 amino acids: CASSPAPGEQYF. The DNA for the CDR3 is TGTGCCAGCAGTCCGGCCCCCGGCGAGCAGTACTTC.

This sequence joins TRBV29-1 and TRBJ2-3; D not resolved. CDR3 length equals 12 residues. The germline V gene encodes CDR1 SQVTM and CDR2 ANQGSEA. Trimming pared 4 bases from V and 9 bases from J, leaving 14 bases between. This CDR3 is CSVVSGERTQYF. In nucleotides, the CDR3 is TGCAGCGTTGTGTCTGGCGAGAGAACGCAGTATTTT.

The chain carries TRBV5-4 and TRBJ2-7, with 9 positions matching TRBD2. J was trimmed by 2 bases and V by 0 bases; bases with no gene match: 3. Germline-derived CDR1 and CDR2 are SGHNT and YYREEE (reference sequence). CDR3 length equals 15 residues. CDR3 nucleotides: TGTGCCAGCAGCTTGGAGATAGCGGGGGCCTACGAGCAGTACTTC. Translating gives CASSLEIAGAYEQYF.

The chain is built from TRBV2 and TRBJ1-1; a weak D match, TRBD1 (6 bases). CDR3 length equals 14 residues. From germline, CDR1 is SNHLY and CDR2 FYNNEI. The V end lost 1 base, the J end lost 5 bases, and 11 bases lay between the germline ends. CDR3 residues: CASSEGSQGTEAFF. CDR3 DNA: TGTGCCAGCAGTGAAGGATCACAGGGAACTGAAGCTTTCTTT.

This sequence joins TRBV11-3 and TRBJ2-1, with TRBD2 identical over 11 bases. The germline V gene has CDR1 SGHNT and CDR2 YENEEA. J was trimmed by 4 bases and V by 1 base; bases with no gene match: 0. The CDR3 spans 15 residues. The CDR3 spells CASSLGTSGYNEQFF. The CDR3 DNA follows: TGTGCCAGCAGCTTAGGGACTAGCGGGTACAATGAGCAGTTCTTC.

V usage is TRBV2 and J usage is TRBJ2-7; 9 bases fit TRBD1. The CDR3 sequence is 12 residues long. Germline CDR1 is SNHLY and CDR2 is FYNNEI. J gave up 4 bases and V 8 bases, and 3 bases lay outside the gene matches. CDR3 residues: CASQDRGYEQYF. For the CDR3, the DNA is TGTGCCAGCCAGGACAGGGGATACGAGCAGTACTTC.

This clone turned up a few times. The chain couples TRBV29-1 to TRBJ2-7; 7 bases fit TRBD1. Trimming took 8 bases from V and 5 from J; bases not matched to a gene: 9. Germline V lookup: CDR1 SQVTM, CDR2 ANQGSEA. This CDR3 is built from 12 residues. For the CDR3, the DNA is TGCAGCATCCGACAGGGCGGCGACGAGCAGTACTTC. Translation gives CSIRQGGDEQYF.

This clone was observed once. The chain links TRBV15 to TRBJ2-7; D gene ambiguous. Germline V CDR1 and CDR2: LNHNV, YYDKDF (reference sequence). The V end lost 1 base, the J end lost 0 bases, and 13 bases lay between the germline ends. This CDR3 has 16 amino acids. The CDR3 coding sequence is TGTGCCACCAGCAGAGTGACGGGCGCCGGCTCCTACGAGCAGTACTTC. Its translation is CATSRVTGAGSYEQYF.

This sequence joins TRBV27 and TRBJ1-1; D unresolved. The CDR3 sequence is 13 residues long. Germline CDR1 and CDR2: MNHEY and SMNVEV (reference sequence). Trimming took off 8 bases at V and 2 bases at J, with 12 bases between the two ends. Here the CDR3 reads CASGVAANTEAFF. As DNA, the CDR3 is TGTGCCAGCGGTGTGGCAGCTAACACTGAAGCTTTCTTT.

The chain is built from TRBV28 and TRBJ2-5; D ambiguous. Between the trimmed V and J ends, which lost 5 bases and 2 bases, there was a span of 9 bases. CDR3 length equals 13 residues. Germline V gives CDR1 MDHEN, CDR2 SYDVKM. Written as DNA, the CDR3 is TGTGCCAGCAGTAGACGGTTTCAAGAGACCCAGTACTTC. Translating gives CASSRRFQETQYF.

V gene TRBV4-2 combines with J gene TRBJ1-2; no reliable D call. CDR1 LGHNA and CDR2 YNFKEQ come from the germline V gene. The CDR3 is made up of 13 amino acids. V lost 1 base and J 13 bases, leaving 16 bases between the germline ends. Written as DNA, the CDR3 is TGTGCCAGCAGCCAAGGGAACGGTTTGGTGCTCACCTTC. It translates to CASSQGNGLVLTF.

The CDR3: CASSEANTGNQPQHF. The CDR3, as DNA: TGTGCCAGCAGTGAAGCTAATACAGGGAATCAGCCCCAGCATTTT. The V gene is TRBV6-1, the J gene TRBJ1-5; a weak D match, TRBD1 (6 bases). The ends were cut back, 0 bases at V and 4 bases at J, with 10 bases in the middle. There are 15 residues in the CDR3. Looked up from germline, CDR1 is MNHNS and CDR2 is SASEGT.